This T cell receptor beta chain was captured in a study of PD-1 blockade in mismatch repair-deficient tumors. The CDR3 totals 15 residues. The V gene end was trimmed by 8 bases and the J gene end by 6 bases; junction bases not matched to a gene: 8. Germline-derived CDR1 and CDR2 are WSHSY and SAAADI. Assay: immunoSEQ multiplex PCR; the TCRdb copy retains only in-frame clones and omits some. The data show roughly 79,000 clones, roughly 80% seen once. V and J are TRBV10-2 and TRBJ2-2; 11 nucleotides align to TRBD2. The sequencing used peripheral blood, collected 44 weeks after starting pembrolizumab. This TCR came from an adult with mismatch repair-deficient cancer. CDR3 sequence (DNA): TGCGCCAGCCTTATAGCGGGAGGGAGGCCCGGGGAGCTGTTTTTT. Translating gives CASLIAGGRPGELFF.